This T cell receptor (beta chain) was captured in a study of vaccination and CD4 T cells after COVID-19. Study-wide context: Subjects got two shots of BNT162b2 or mRNA-1273 vaccine.

V dropped 5 bases and J dropped 1; count of bases not matched to a gene: 6. The CDR3 contains 15 residues. Germline assignment: CDR1 LNHNV and CDR2 YYDKDF (reference sequence). The treatment denotes: roughly ten-day PBMC culture with coronavirus spike peptide pools or control peptides (ViraFEST assay). An Oncomine TCR Beta short-read assay was used to sequence the DNA from cultured CD4+ T cells. In TCRdb, the PCR reads were re-called with MiXCR into one record per CDR3 protein. The data show 9,000 to 15,000 distinct CDR3 sequences, approximately 57% seen once. As to this clonotype: The antigen is not known.

Sequenced sample: CD4+ T cells from blood, cultured in vitro. The V and J genes are TRBV15 and TRBJ1-1; TRBD1 matches at 8 bases. The source of this sequence is a human donor who had recovered from COVID-19. CDR3 in DNA: TGTGCCACCAGCCGCAGGGGGCTAGGGAACACTGAAGCTTTCTTT. Protein sequence: CATSRRGLGNTEAFF. Full variable domain (rest looked up from reference TRBV15 and TRBJ1-1): DAMVIQNPRYQVTQFGKPVTLSCSQTLNHNVMYWYQQKSSQAPKLLFHYYDKDFNNEADTPDNFQSRRPNTSFCFLDIRSPGLGDTAMYLCATSRRGLGNTEAFFGQGTRLTVV.